Each of the 8 T cell receptor beta chains below was sequenced from the same sample in a study of read filtering for tumor transcriptome and immune sequencing. From 300 to 400 ng of RNA, a library with molecular barcoded alpha/delta and beta/gamma adaptors was made. TCRdb passed the reads through MiXCR, listing each CDR3 protein once. Here the sample spans approximately 62,000 distinct CDR3 sequences, around a fifth being singletons. The sample comprised a population of CD138-negative cells sorted from bone marrow. These receptors were obtained from a donor aged 40 or older with multiple myeloma.

This clonotype has at least ten counts. This rearrangement joins TRBV6-1 to TRBJ2-2; 15 bases match TRBD2. The CDR3 is 16 amino acids. CDR1 is MNHNS and CDR2 is SASEGT in the germline V gene. V lost 5 bases and J lost 7; bases outside the gene matches: 5. The CDR3 spells CASSLRTSGRDGELFF. The CDR3 DNA is TGTGCCAGCAGTCTCCGGACTAGCGGGAGGGACGGGGAGCTGTTTTTT.

This clonotype appeared many times. The chain uses TRBV20-1 and TRBJ2-7, with TRBD2 matching over 11 bases. The germline V gene encodes CDR1 DFQATT and CDR2 SNEGSKA (reference sequence). V was pared by 4 bases and J by 3 bases, with 5 bases of the junction left unmatched. This CDR3 is built from 14 residues. This chain's CDR3 is CSATLLAGGYEQYF. As DNA, the CDR3 is TGCAGTGCTACCCTCCTAGCGGGGGGCTACGAGCAGTACTTC.

With regard to this clonotype: A much larger clone is a single base away; this may be a read error. The chain uses TRBV6-5 and TRBJ2-5; D is unclear. Per germline, CDR1 MNHEY and CDR2 SVGAGI. The CDR3 covers 18 residues. The CDR3, as DNA: TGTGCCAGCAGTTACTCGTCTCCGGGCCCCAACCTTCAAGAGATCCAGTACTTC. Translation: CASSYSSPGPNLQEIQYF.

In this sample, this clonotype turned up many times. The chain uses TRBV30 and TRBJ2-2; D unclear. Trimming left V 2 bases short and J 0 bases short, with 7 bases between. The CDR3 covers 14 residues. Germline V gene lookup returns CDR1 GTSNPN and CDR2 SVGIG (reference sequence). The chain's CDR3 is CAWSRLANTGELFF. CDR3 bases: TGTGCCTGGAGTAGGCTGGCGAACACCGGGGAGCTGTTTTTT.

This clonotype was seen repeatedly, ten times or more. The V gene is TRBV3-1, the J gene TRBJ1-1; the D is unclear. This CDR3 is built from 18 residues. Trimming took off 0 bases at V and 5 bases at J, with 22 bases between the two ends. Germline-derived CDR1 and CDR2 are LGHDT and YNNKEL (reference sequence). The CDR3 region is CASSQDRLGRFDTTEAFF. The CDR3 DNA reads TGTGCCAGCAGCCAAGACCGGCTAGGAAGGTTCGACACGACTGAAGCTTTCTTT. Drawing the rest from reference TRBV3-1 and TRBJ1-1, the complete variable domain is DTAVSQTPKYLVTQMGNDKSIKCEQNLGHDTMYWYKQDSKKFLKIMFSYNNKELIINETVPNRFSPKSPDKAHLNLHINSLELGDSAVYFCASSQDRLGRFDTTEAFFGQGTRLTVV.

The sample holds many counts of this clonotype. The rearrangement joins TRBV5-1 to TRBJ2-7; tentative D call: TRBD1 (5 bases). The CDR3 is 14 residues long. Trimming took off 1 base at V and 3 bases at J, with 11 bases between the two ends. Germline V gene data show CDR1 as SGHRS and CDR2 as YFSETQ. CDR3 in amino acids: CASSLQPQGYEQYF. The DNA for the CDR3 is TGCGCCAGCAGCTTGCAACCCCAGGGCTACGAGCAGTACTTC.

With regard to this clonotype: This clone may be a read error of a much larger clone one base away. The V and J genes are TRBV23-1 and TRBJ2-7; perhaps TRBD2 as D (6 bases). TRBV23-1 is given ORF status, its function remaining uncertain. The CDR3 extends over 15 amino acids. Trimming removed 6 bases at V and 2 bases at J, with 17 bases between. The CDR3 loop is CASSQRGLAPYEQYF. The DNA for the CDR3 is TGCGCCAGCAGCCAAAGGGGACTGGCACCCTACGAGCAGTACTTC.

This clonotype was found many times. The genes are TRBV11-1 and TRBJ2-1; 10 bases are shared with TRBD1. Trimming took 5 bases from V and 8 from J; bases not matched to a gene: 9. Per the germline V gene, CDR1 is SGHAT and CDR2 is FQDESV (reference sequence). The CDR3 has 15 residues. The CDR3 loop reads CASSQGTGDFDEQFF. DNA for the CDR3: TGTGCCAGCAGCCAAGGGACAGGGGATTTCGATGAGCAGTTCTTC.